These 32 T cell receptor beta chains originate from one sample sequenced in a study of metastatic and nonmetastatic thyroid tumors. TCRdb ran MiXCR on the PCR reads. The sample carries under 40,000 clones, about a sixth recorded once. None of the patients had undergone any treatment ahead of thyroid surgery. The specimen was blood. Receptor source: a male donor with papillary thyroid cancer or a benign thyroid nodule (not recorded which). Some clones in this sample may be carry-over from other donors' samples.

The table lists this clone with many counts. This same CDR3 is encoded by further DNA sequences in the sample. V is TRBV4-1 and J is TRBJ1-2; TRBD1 matches 7 bases. Trimming cost V 1 base and J 7 bases; bases outside gene matches: 6. The CDR3 extends over 14 amino acids. Germline V gene sequence: CDR1 MGHRA, CDR2 YSYEKL. CDR3 residues: CASSQVAGGSGYTF. CDR3 coding DNA: TGCGCCAGCAGCCAAGTCGCAGGGGGGTCTGGCTACACCTTC.

This clone came up a few times. A much larger clone sits a single nucleotide away, making a read error possible. This chain links TRBV29-1 with TRBJ1-2, with a possible D match to TRBD1 (6 bases). Germline CDR1 SQVTM, CDR2 ANQGSEA. The germline V and J ends were trimmed by 7 bases and 10 bases, with 13 bases remaining between them. The CDR3 has 10 amino acids. The DNA of the CDR3 is TGCAGCGCCGAAGAGGGGGTCTACACCTTC. This gives the protein CSAEEGVYTF.

J is TRBJ1-3 and V is TRBV11-1; a possible D gene is TRBD1 (6 bases). V was clipped by 5 bases and J by 2 bases, with 19 bases between them. This CDR3 contains 17 residues. Per germline, CDR1 SGHAT and CDR2 FQDESV (reference sequence). The CDR3 protein is CASSDRQDGGTGNTIYF. CDR3 bases: TGTGCCAGCAGCGACCGACAGGACGGAGGGACTGGAAACACCATATATTTT. Using reference TRBV11-1 and TRBJ1-3 for the parts outside the CDR3, the full variable domain is EAEVAQSPRYKITEKSQAVAFWCDPISGHATLYWYRQILGQGPELLVQFQDESVVDDSQLPKDRFSAERLKGVDSTLKIQPAELGDSAMYLCASSDRQDGGTGNTIYFGEGSWLTVV.

This clone was observed a handful of times. The chain recombines TRBV6-9 with TRBJ2-7, with D maybe TRBD2 (6 bases). Germline V lookup: CDR1 MNHGY, CDR2 SVAAGI. V shed 1 base and J shed 0 bases, with 16 bases lying between them. This CDR3 contains 17 residues. The CDR3 DNA reads as TGTGCCAGCAGTTATTTCGCTATAGCGGTGGGCTCCTACGAGCAGTACTTC. It specifies CASSYFAIAVGSYEQYF.

Of note for this clone: One end of the junction is discordant with germline, which a read error may explain. The chain recombines TRBV19 with TRBJ2-4; tentatively, D is TRBD2 (5 bases). Germline CDR1 LNHDA, CDR2 SQIVND (reference sequence). CDR3 length: 16 amino acids. CDR3 coding DNA: TGTGCCTGTAGTGAGTCTAGCTGGGTAGCCAAAAACATTCAGTACTTC. Translation gives CACSESSWVAKNIQYF.

This clone was counted at least ten times. The rearrangement joins TRBV5-6 to TRBJ1-1; a possible D gene is TRBD1 (5 bases). The CDR3 is 17 amino acids. Trimming removed 4 bases from V and 3 bases from J, with 22 bases in between. Germline CDR1 and CDR2: SGHDT and YYEEEE. In nucleotides, the CDR3 is TGTGCCAGCAGCGAAGATAGAGGGGCGTGGGGCGACACTGAAGCTTTCTTT. It is translated as CASSEDRGAWGDTEAFF.

This chain links TRBV30 with TRBJ2-7; D ambiguous. CDR3 length: 13 amino acids. Germline-derived CDR1 and CDR2 are GTSNPN and SVGIG (reference sequence). The V and J ends lost 5 bases and 7 bases respectively, with 18 bases between them. CDR3 nucleotides: TGTGCCTGGGCCCACGCTTGGGGAAGAGAGCAGTACTTC. Residues: CAWAHAWGREQYF.

This clone has ten or more counts. The chain links TRBV12-3 or TRBV12-4 to TRBJ2-5, with D maybe TRBD2 (7 bases). V was shortened by 0 bases and J by 1 base, with 9 bases between the two germline ends. CDR3 size: 15 residues. The CDR3 spells CASSLARGLQETQYF. DNA for the CDR3: TGTGCCAGCAGTTTAGCGCGGGGGCTCCAAGAGACCCAGTACTTC.

This clone is deemed medium-sized. The chain couples TRBV2 to TRBJ1-4; D perhaps matches TRBD1 (6 bases). Germline V gene data show CDR1 as SNHLY and CDR2 as FYNNEI. The CDR3 covers 15 residues. With 3 bases removed from V and 8 bases from J, the gap between germline ends came to 16 bases. CDR3 coding DNA: TGTGCCAGCAGTGATTCCTTCGGACAGAGGGAAAAACTGTTTTTT. Translating it yields CASSDSFGQREKLFF.

This clone was seen many times. This chain connects TRBV9 to TRBJ2-3; D gene unclear. The V end lost 1 base, the J end lost 2 bases, and 23 bases lay between the germline ends. Germline V gene data show CDR1 as SGDLS and CDR2 as YYNGEE. The CDR3 is 19 amino acids. The CDR3 nucleotides are TGTGCCAGCAGCGTAACAAACCACGGCTTCGGTAGGCCCACAGATACGCAGTATTTT. Its protein is CASSVTNHGFGRPTDTQYF.

In this sample, this clone turned up many times. J is TRBJ1-1 and V is TRBV18; D remains ambiguous. The CDR3 consists of 12 residues. Germline V gene lookup returns CDR1 KGHSH and CDR2 LQKENI. V was trimmed by 3 bases and J by 7 bases, leaving 9 bases between them. The CDR3 protein is CASSPVRGEAFF. For the CDR3, the DNA is TGTGCCAGCTCACCGGTCCGGGGTGAAGCTTTCTTT.

The rearrangement joins TRBV2 to TRBJ2-7; D perhaps matches TRBD2 (6 bases). CDR3 length: 14 residues. Trimming removed 6 bases at V and 1 base at J, with 13 bases between. Germline CDR1 SNHLY, CDR2 FYNNEI. In DNA, the CDR3 is TGTGCCAGCAGGTCGGGGACTCAATCCTACGAGCAGTACTTC. It is translated as CASRSGTQSYEQYF.

The CDR3 sequence is CASSSGTSCKSSYNEQFF. The CDR3, as DNA: TGTGCCAGCAGCTCGGGCACTAGCTGTAAGAGCTCCTACAATGAGCAGTTCTTC. This chain connects TRBV11-1 to TRBJ2-1; D possibly corresponds to TRBD2 (6 bases). The V gene lost 4 bases and the J gene lost 0 bases, with 19 bases spanning the gap. Germline V CDR1 and CDR2: SGHAT, FQDESV (reference sequence). The CDR3 contains 18 residues.

This clone was observed many times. The CDR3 is CASLQGGEETQYF. For the CDR3, the DNA is TGTGCTAGCCTACAGGGAGGGGAAGAGACCCAGTACTTC. This chain joins TRBV12-5 and TRBJ2-5, with a possible D match to TRBD2 (7 bases). V lost 9 bases, J lost 3 bases, and 14 bases lay in between. From germline, CDR1 is LGHNT and CDR2 FRNRAP. The length of the CDR3 is 13 residues.

The V and J genes are TRBV28 and TRBJ2-7, with unresolved D. V lost 7 bases and J lost 4, with 23 bases in between. This CDR3 contains 16 residues. Germline CDR1 and CDR2: MDHEN and SYDVKM. The CDR3, as DNA: TGTGCCAGCAATGCCCCTGGTATGGCCACACCATACGAGCAGTACTTC. It encodes CASNAPGMATPYEQYF.

At least ten counts were recorded for this clone. The CDR3 loop is CSASVGGETQYF. The CDR3 region has the DNA TGCAGTGCTAGCGTAGGAGGAGAGACCCAGTACTTC. V gene TRBV20-1 combines with J gene TRBJ2-5, with a possible D match to TRBD2 (5 bases). V was cut by 3 bases and J by 4 bases, with 9 bases left in between. The germline CDR1 and CDR2 sequences are DFQATT and SNEGSKA (reference sequence). There are 12 residues in the CDR3.

V gene TRBV30 combines with J gene TRBJ2-3; TRBD2 aligns across 10 bases. The CDR3 covers 15 residues. Germline loops: CDR1 GTSNPN, CDR2 SVGIG (reference sequence). Trimming at V came to 3 bases and at J to 3 bases, leaving 6 bases not matched to a gene. CDR3 protein: CAWRGAGLATDTQYF. The DNA for the CDR3 is TGTGCCTGGAGAGGAGCGGGACTAGCGACAGATACGCAGTATTTT.

The V gene is TRBV6-1, the J gene TRBJ1-1; D call uncertain. Trimming shortened V by 5 bases and J by 4 bases, and 11 bases separated the two germline ends. The germline V gene encodes CDR1 MNHNS and CDR2 SASEGT. The CDR3 is 13 amino acids. CDR3 sequence: CASSPFEGTEAFF. As DNA, the CDR3 is TGTGCCAGCAGTCCCTTTGAGGGCACTGAAGCTTTCTTT.

This chain connects TRBV13 to TRBJ2-5; 7 bases align to TRBD2. The junction had 3 bases not matched to a gene; V was cut back by 2 bases and J by 0 bases. This CDR3 is built from 15 residues. Germline CDR1 and CDR2: PRHDT and FYEKMQ (reference sequence). The CDR3 region has the DNA TGTGCCAGCAGCTTACCAGCGGGGAACCAAGAGACCCAGTACTTC. Translating gives CASSLPAGNQETQYF.

This clone was observed at least ten times. The rearrangement joins TRBV9 to TRBJ1-4; 7 nucleotides match TRBD1. The CDR3 extends over 17 amino acids. After removal of 0 bases from V and 7 bases from J, the junction contained 12 bases not matched to a gene. The germline CDR1 and CDR2 sequences are SGDLS and YYNGEE. As DNA, the CDR3 is TGTGCCAGCAGCGTAGGTCCGGGAGACAGGGATGGTGAAAAACTGTTTTTT. Protein: CASSVGPGDRDGEKLFF.

This clone has only a few counts. CDR3 nucleotides: TGTGCCACGGCGAAAGGAGCGGGCAATCAGCCCCAGCATTTT. It yields the protein CATAKGAGNQPQHF. The chain uses TRBV24-1 and TRBJ1-5, with D unresolved. Looked up from germline, CDR1 is KGHDR and CDR2 is SFDVKD. Trimming removed 10 bases from V and 2 bases from J, with 14 bases in between. This CDR3 has 14 residues.

This clone was observed at least ten times. The CDR3 here is CASSLLAGVSEQYF. In DNA form, the CDR3 reads TGTGCCAGCAGTCTACTAGCGGGAGTCTCCGAGCAGTACTTC. The chain joins TRBV6-1 to TRBJ2-7, with 11 positions matching TRBD2. Losses at the gene ends were 5 bases for V and 6 bases for J; bases not matched to a gene: 6. CDR3 length: 14 amino acids. Germline loops: CDR1 MNHNS, CDR2 SASEGT.

This clone was observed many times. This sequence joins TRBV12-3 or TRBV12-4 and TRBJ2-7, with D possibly matching TRBD2 (6 bases). This CDR3 region has 13 residues. Deletions cut 4 bases from V and 7 bases from J, with 14 bases between. The CDR3 protein is CASSYGGAREQYF. The CDR3, as DNA: TGTGCCAGCAGTTACGGGGGAGCGCGGGAGCAGTACTTC.

With regard to this clone: This clone may be a read error of a much larger clone one base away. Other DNA sequences in the same sample also yield this CDR3. The chain joins TRBV18 to TRBJ2-2; no definite D call. The germline V gene encodes CDR1 KGHSH and CDR2 LQKENI. There are 12 residues in the CDR3. CDR3 amino acids: CASSPYTRELFF. The CDR3 nucleotides are TGTGCCAGCTCACCATACACCAGGGAGCTGTTTTTT.

By share, this clone ranks as medium-sized (0.01 to 0.1%). This chain connects TRBV6-1 to TRBJ2-3; tentatively, D is TRBD2 (5 bases). Trimming took off 3 bases at V and 0 bases at J, with 10 bases between the two ends. Germline CDR1 reads MNHNS; CDR2 reads SASEGT. The CDR3 is 15 amino acids. The CDR3 sequence: CASSDSVTSTDTQYF. Written as DNA, the CDR3 is TGTGCCAGCAGTGATAGCGTCACTAGCACAGATACGCAGTATTTT.

This clone was observed many times. The chain joins TRBV7-3 to TRBJ2-2; D gene ambiguous. Trimming took 5 bases from V and 4 from J, leaving 5 bases between them. Germline V gene lookup returns CDR1 SGHTA and CDR2 FQGTGA. CDR3 length: 12 amino acids. The CDR3 here is CASSHSTGELFF. The DNA for the CDR3 is TGTGCCAGCAGCCACAGCACCGGGGAGCTGTTTTTT.

V and J are TRBV20-1 and TRBJ2-1, with 15 nucleotides matching TRBD2. This CDR3 has 16 residues. Germline CDR1 and CDR2: DFQATT and SNEGSKA (reference sequence). The junction had 9 bases not matched to a gene; V was cut back by 5 bases and J by 7 bases. The CDR3 DNA sequence: TGCAGTGCTCCCGTCGGGACTAGCGGGGGGCGGAATGAGCAGTTCTTC. It codes for CSAPVGTSGGRNEQFF.

This clone showed up many times. The DNA for the CDR3 is TGTGCCATCAGTATGCAGGACAGACCGAATGAAAAACTGTTTTTT. Amino acid sequence: CAISMQDRPNEKLFF. This chain joins TRBV10-3 and TRBJ1-4; tentatively, D is TRBD1 (6 bases). The V and J ends lost 5 bases and 5 bases respectively, with 15 bases between them. This CDR3 spans 15 amino acids. The germline gives CDR1 ENHRY, CDR2 SYGVKD.

This clone was detected many times. The rearrangement joins TRBV20-1 to TRBJ2-7, with TRBD1 matching over 10 bases. Trimming took 5 bases from V and 0 from J; bases not matched to a gene: 13. Germline V gene lookup returns CDR1 DFQATT and CDR2 SNEGSKA (reference sequence). CDR3 length: 17 amino acids. CDR3 amino acids: CSAGKRDRGFYSYEQYF. The CDR3 DNA follows: TGCAGTGCTGGGAAAAGGGACAGGGGATTCTACTCCTACGAGCAGTACTTC.

This clone was recorded at least ten times. The chain links TRBV6-4 to TRBJ2-3, with D possibly TRBD2 on 5 matching bases. Between the trimmed V and J ends, which lost 2 bases and 5 bases, there was a span of 14 bases. CDR3 size: 15 residues. Per germline, CDR1 MRHNA and CDR2 SNTAGT. The CDR3 DNA reads TGTGCCAGCAGTGACCTAGCTGGTCGCGGAGATACGCAGTATTTT. It encodes CASSDLAGRGDTQYF.

The gene calls are TRBV10-2 and TRBJ2-7, with D perhaps matching TRBD1 (6 bases). The CDR3 has 17 amino acids. Germline V gene data show CDR1 as WSHSY and CDR2 as SAAADI. V was pared by 7 bases and J by 1 base, with 23 bases between. Written as DNA, the CDR3 is TGCGCCAGCATCGCCCCCACAGGGATTGTTCCTTCCTACGAGCAGTACTTC. Residues: CASIAPTGIVPSYEQYF.

This chain uses TRBV7-6 with TRBJ2-3; possibly TRBD2 for D (6 bases). CDR1 is SGHVS and CDR2 is FNYEAQ in the germline V gene. This CDR3 contains 16 residues. V lost 5 bases and J 1 base, leaving 16 bases between the germline ends. The CDR3 is CASSRTTGMRTDTQYF. The DNA of the CDR3 is TGTGCCAGCAGCCGGACTACCGGGATGCGCACAGATACGCAGTATTTT.